This T cell receptor (beta chain) was sequenced during a study of naive and memory T cell subsets. Trimming cost V 6 bases and J 9 bases; bases outside gene matches: 16. The CDR3 is 15 amino acids. Germline V gives CDR1 DFQATT, CDR2 SNEGSKA (reference sequence). This clonotype appeared a few times. Given a much more abundant clone one base away, this may be a read error. An oligonucleotide containing a UMI was ligated to the 3' end of TCR cDNA. Unsorted total RNA, about 1 to 1000 ng, was DNase treated before reverse transcription. Amplification of ligated cDNA took four PCR rounds with SP2 and nested alpha and beta constant primers. TCRdb re-called the 5' RACE reads with MiXCR, one entry per CDR3 protein. Among tens of thousands of distinct CDR3 sequences listed, roughly 7.5% were seen once.

This TCR was sampled from a female donor in good health. The J gene is TRBJ1-5, the V gene TRBV20-1; 8 nucleotides line up with TRBD1. The DNA for the CDR3 is TGCAGTGCGGGGACGTCGACAGGGGAGAGCGGGCCCCAGCATTTT. Its translation: CSAGTSTGESGPQHF.